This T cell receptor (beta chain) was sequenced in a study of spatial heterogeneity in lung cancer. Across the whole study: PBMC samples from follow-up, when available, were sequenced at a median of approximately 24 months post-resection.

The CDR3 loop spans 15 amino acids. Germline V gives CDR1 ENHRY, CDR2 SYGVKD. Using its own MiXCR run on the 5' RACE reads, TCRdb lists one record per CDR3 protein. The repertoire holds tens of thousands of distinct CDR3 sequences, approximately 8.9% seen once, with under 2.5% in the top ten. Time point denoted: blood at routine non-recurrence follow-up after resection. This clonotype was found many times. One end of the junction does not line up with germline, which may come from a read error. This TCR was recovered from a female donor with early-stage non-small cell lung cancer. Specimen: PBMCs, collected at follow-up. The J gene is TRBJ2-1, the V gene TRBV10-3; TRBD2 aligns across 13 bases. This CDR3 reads CAIREWTSGRDEQFF. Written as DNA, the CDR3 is TGTGCCATCAGGGAGTGGACTAGCGGGAGAGATGAGCAGTTCTTC.